These T cell receptor beta chains were read from a single sample in a study of T cell changes during pregnancy in multiple sclerosis. Assay: immunoSEQ multiplex PCR; the TCRdb copy retains only in-frame clones and omits some. The repertoire holds around 68,000 clones, with approximately 90% as singletons. The sample here was CD4+ T cells from peripheral blood mononuclear cells, taken before pregnancy. These TCRs come from a female donor with multiple sclerosis, enrolled in a pregnancy study. Both conserved end residues are part of each CDR3. A D gene is named only where the DNA matches it firmly.

NA,TRBV4-1,TRBJ2-7,TGCGCCAGCAGCCAAGATGGGAAGGGGAGGGAGCAGTACTTC,CASSQDGKGREQYF
TRBD2,TRBV30,TRBJ2-5,TGTGCCTGCAAGACTAGCCGATGGAGTGCAGAGACCCAGTACTTC,CACKTSRWSAETQYF
TRBD1,TRBV11-2,TRBJ1-1,TGTGCCAGCAGCTTCCGACAGGGGAGCACTGAAGCTTTCTTT,CASSFRQGSTEAFF
TRBD2,TRBV28,TRBJ2-5,TGTGCCAGCAGTACAACCGGGAGGGCCCGGCAAGAGACCCAGTACTTC,CASSTTGRARQETQYF
NA,TRBV2,TRBJ1-1,TGTGCCACCAGTGAACAGGGGAACACTGAAGCTTTCTTT,CATSEQGNTEAFF
TRBD2,TRBV7-9,TRBJ2-5,TGTGCCAGCAGCTTGGAGCGGGGGCTGGGAGGGACCCAGTACTTC,CASSLERGLGGTQYF
TRBD2,TRBV6-1,TRBJ2-5,TGTGCCAGCAGTGAATGGACTTCCGGGACTAGAGGCGAGACCCAGTACTTC,CASSEWTSGTRGETQYF
NA,TRBV9,TRBJ1-1,TGTGCCAGCAGCGTAAGACATGACACTGAAGCTTTCTTT,CASSVRHDTEAFF
TRBD1,TRBV6-4,TRBJ1-5,TGTGCCAGCAGGGGGACAGGGCGGATCAATCAGCCCCAGCATTTT,CASRGTGRINQPQHF
NA,TRBV7-3,TRBJ2-3,TGTGCCAGCAGCCCCCAGACGGGGAGAGGAGATACGCAGTATTTT,CASSPQTGRGDTQYF
NA,TRBV9,TRBJ1-2,TGTGCCAGCAGCGTAGGGTTCGGGGGGATAAGTGGCTACACCTTC,CASSVGFGGISGYTF
NA,TRBV5-1,TRBJ2-5,TGCGCCAGCAGCTTGGCGTACCAAGAGACCCAGTACTTC,CASSLAYQETQYF
TRBD1,TRBV5-1,TRBJ1-1,TGCGCCAGCAGCCCCGGGACAGGAGTAATGAACACTGAAGCTTTCTTT,CASSPGTGVMNTEAFF